This T cell receptor (beta chain) was retrieved from a study of T cells in women clearing cervical HPV infection. About this clone itself: The CDR3 end falls 3 residues outside the read, so it is completed with the germline J gene.

The protocol was immunoSEQ multiplex PCR, while the TCRdb copy is restricted to in-frame clones and leaves out a portion. The sample has tens of thousands of clones, and its top ten clones hold roughly 10%. Trimming removed 0 bases from V and 2 bases from J, with 14 bases in between. CDR3 length: 17 residues. The germline CDR1 and CDR2 sequences are SGHRS and YFSETQ. The source of this sequence is a woman between 18 and 75 years old with a cervical HPV16 infection that either progressed to CIN3+ or cleared (not recorded which). The genes are TRBV5-1 and TRBJ1-4; D is undetermined. Sequencing used blood buffy coat. The covered CDR3 bases are TGCGCCAGCAGCTTGGAGGGTAATAGAATGACTAATGAAAAA. Its protein is CASSLEGNRMTNEK. The full CDR3 reads CASSLEGNRMTNEKLFF.